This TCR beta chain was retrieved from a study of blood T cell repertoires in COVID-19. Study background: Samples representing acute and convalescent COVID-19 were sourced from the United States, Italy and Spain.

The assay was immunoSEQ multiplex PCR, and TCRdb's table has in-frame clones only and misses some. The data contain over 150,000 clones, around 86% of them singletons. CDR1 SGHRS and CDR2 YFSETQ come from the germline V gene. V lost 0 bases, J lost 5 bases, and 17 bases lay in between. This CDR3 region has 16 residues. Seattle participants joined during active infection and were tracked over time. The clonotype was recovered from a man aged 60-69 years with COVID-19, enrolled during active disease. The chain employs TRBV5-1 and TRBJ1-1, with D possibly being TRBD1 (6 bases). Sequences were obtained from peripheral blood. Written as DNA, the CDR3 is TGCGCCAGCAGCTTGGCTGGGGGCGTTATGTTGACTGAAGCTTTCTTT. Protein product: CASSLAGGVMLTEAFF.